Sequencing of this T cell receptor (beta chain) was carried out in a study of cytomegalovirus exposure and HLA in healthy donors. Broader study findings: Analyzed later, most CMV-associated TCR beta chains appeared HLA-restricted.

PCR used 60 Vbeta primers and 13 Jbeta primers. The method was immunoSEQ multiplex PCR; TCRdb's version includes in-frame clones alone and lacks a portion of them. This sample has 90,000 to 110,000 clones, with approximately 14% found just once. Trimming left V 2 bases short and J 6 bases short, with 14 bases between. Germline CDR1 and CDR2: SGHAT and FQNNGV. The CDR3 has 15 residues. The table lists this clone with a few counts. What it recognizes is unknown. The sample was PBMCs. The sequence derives from a female donor in good health and CMV-seronegative. This sequence joins TRBV11-2 and TRBJ2-4; weak D call: TRBD2 (5 bases). CDR3 DNA: TGTGCCAGCAGCTTACGAGGGCAAGCAACAAACATTCAGTACTTC. Its translation is CASSLRGQATNIQYF. The full variable domain, completed using reference TRBV11-2 and TRBJ2-4, is EAGVAQSPRYKIIEKRQSVAFWCNPISGHATLYWYQQILGQGPKLLIQFQNNGVVDDSQLPKDRFSAERLKGVDSTLKIQPAKLEDSAVYLCASSLRGQATNIQYFGAGTRLSVL.